The rows below give T cell receptor beta chains drawn from one sample of a study of identical twins. TCRdb analysed the 5' RACE reads with MiXCR anew, one entry per CDR3 protein. The sample comprises 270,000 or so distinct CDR3 sequences, about 8% of which are singletons, and about 3% rests with the top ten. These same records also appear under a second study, on yellow fever vaccine responses in identical twins.

Sequenced: CD8+ T cells sorted from blood. These receptors were taken from a woman in her late teens or twenties in good health. CDR3s leave out the opening cysteine and the closing phenylalanine or tryptophan. Each record gives: clone size, V gene, J gene, CDR3 protein. Clone size, where shown, is once, few, many, or a class for clones that have expanded.

abundance: many; v_gene: TRBV19; j_gene: TRBJ2-1; CDR3aa: ASSSSDYNEQF
abundance: .; v_gene: TRBV21-1; j_gene: TRBJ2-7; CDR3aa: ASSNRGVKTYEQY
abundance: many; v_gene: TRBV10-3; j_gene: TRBJ2-3; CDR3aa: AIRLADSTDTQY
abundance: .; v_gene: TRBV12-3/TRBV12-4; j_gene: TRBJ2-1; CDR3aa: ASSLSSSGRDYTYNEQF
abundance: .; v_gene: TRBV7-3; j_gene: TRBJ2-1; CDR3aa: ASSIRAGGTKDEQF
abundance: few; v_gene: TRBV6-2/TRBV6-3; j_gene: TRBJ2-1; CDR3aa: ASSYIDRDRDYEQF
abundance: few; v_gene: TRBV3-1; j_gene: TRBJ2-6; CDR3aa: ASSQDPWGLSGANVLT
abundance: many; v_gene: TRBV29-1; j_gene: TRBJ1-5; CDR3aa: SVRLGGLNQPQH
abundance: few; v_gene: TRBV7-6; j_gene: TRBJ2-7; CDR3aa: ASSPGEISYEQY
abundance: few; v_gene: TRBV12-3/TRBV12-4; j_gene: TRBJ2-1; CDR3aa: ASSLASRRLASYNEQF
abundance: few; v_gene: TRBV6-2/TRBV6-3; j_gene: TRBJ2-2; CDR3aa: ASSYGAGANTGELF
abundance: .; v_gene: TRBV6-1; j_gene: TRBJ2-1; CDR3aa: ASRKLAGRDHEQF
abundance: few; v_gene: TRBV12-3/TRBV12-4; j_gene: TRBJ1-4; CDR3aa: ASSPRGQGEKLF
abundance: .; v_gene: TRBV12-3/TRBV12-4; j_gene: TRBJ2-1; CDR3aa: AISFAGGAASWYNEQF
abundance: .; v_gene: TRBV5-1; j_gene: TRBJ2-7; CDR3aa: ASSLEVSGPYSYEQY
abundance: many; v_gene: TRBV29-1; j_gene: TRBJ1-1; CDR3aa: SVEGGEITEAF
abundance: many; v_gene: TRBV14; j_gene: TRBJ1-2; CDR3aa: ASSVGAFYGYT
abundance: many; v_gene: TRBV5-6; j_gene: TRBJ2-1; CDR3aa: ASSLQGWLKSYNEQF
abundance: many; v_gene: TRBV7-9; j_gene: TRBJ2-3; CDR3aa: ASRPRLAGDTQY
abundance: few; v_gene: TRBV9; j_gene: TRBJ1-1; CDR3aa: ASSVDINTEAF
abundance: few; v_gene: TRBV5-8; j_gene: TRBJ2-1; CDR3aa: ASSLPRTFSYNEQF
abundance: many; v_gene: TRBV7-9; j_gene: TRBJ2-3; CDR3aa: ASSLLSGSSTDTQY
abundance: .; v_gene: TRBV11-2; j_gene: TRBJ2-1; CDR3aa: ASSFGPRDNEQF
abundance: many; v_gene: TRBV29-1; j_gene: TRBJ2-7; CDR3aa: SVEDLHGVEQY
abundance: few; v_gene: TRBV5-5; j_gene: TRBJ1-1; CDR3aa: ASIIVITEAF
abundance: few; v_gene: TRBV20-1; j_gene: TRBJ2-2; CDR3aa: SAVMDTGELF
abundance: .; v_gene: TRBV5-1; j_gene: TRBJ2-5; CDR3aa: ASSPGPIEETQY
abundance: .; v_gene: TRBV2; j_gene: TRBJ2-2; CDR3aa: ASSAEAGETGELF
abundance: .; v_gene: TRBV25-1; j_gene: TRBJ2-5; CDR3aa: ASSAQKTTGDQETQY
abundance: .; v_gene: TRBV20-1; j_gene: TRBJ2-1; CDR3aa: SAPPPGLAGVGSYNEQF
abundance: .; v_gene: TRBV9; j_gene: TRBJ2-7; CDR3aa: ASPRLQGFYEQY
abundance: many; v_gene: TRBV7-8; j_gene: TRBJ1-2; CDR3aa: ASSPRQGEDYGYT
abundance: .; v_gene: TRBV14; j_gene: TRBJ1-6; CDR3aa: ASSLTGGSSPLH
abundance: .; v_gene: TRBV4-3; j_gene: TRBJ2-2; CDR3aa: ASSQDFRGPGELF
abundance: .; v_gene: TRBV15; j_gene: TRBJ2-7; CDR3aa: ATSRGLAGREQY
abundance: few; v_gene: TRBV4-1; j_gene: TRBJ2-2; CDR3aa: ASSQDRLMTGRAAGELF
abundance: few; v_gene: TRBV6-1; j_gene: TRBJ2-3; CDR3aa: ASSVLETPTDTQY
abundance: many; v_gene: TRBV5-1; j_gene: TRBJ2-1; CDR3aa: ASSPRPLDKEQF
abundance: few; v_gene: TRBV20-1; j_gene: TRBJ2-5; CDR3aa: SARDLMTTIQETQY
abundance: .; v_gene: TRBV2; j_gene: TRBJ2-5; CDR3aa: ASSLTRQGGYETQY
abundance: many; v_gene: TRBV7-9; j_gene: TRBJ1-4; CDR3aa: ASSLVAAGGEKLF
abundance: many; v_gene: TRBV5-6; j_gene: TRBJ2-7; CDR3aa: ASSLVQGMVQY
abundance: many; v_gene: TRBV4-1; j_gene: TRBJ2-7; CDR3aa: ASSQDRSEQY
abundance: .; v_gene: TRBV6-2/TRBV6-3; j_gene: TRBJ1-1; CDR3aa: ASSHNDRRRSEAF
abundance: many; v_gene: TRBV6-1; j_gene: TRBJ2-5; CDR3aa: ASPEWVGVQETQY
abundance: .; v_gene: TRBV6-4; j_gene: TRBJ2-1; CDR3aa: ASSDGHEQF
abundance: many; v_gene: TRBV4-2; j_gene: TRBJ2-1; CDR3aa: ASSQGTSDYNEQF
abundance: few; v_gene: TRBV11-2; j_gene: TRBJ2-7; CDR3aa: ASSLGSGGHEQY
abundance: .; v_gene: TRBV9; j_gene: TRBJ2-5; CDR3aa: ASSVFSGGASETQY
abundance: few; v_gene: TRBV5-6; j_gene: TRBJ2-3; CDR3aa: ASSWQWTSGKKGTDTQY
abundance: few; v_gene: TRBV20-1; j_gene: TRBJ1-2; CDR3aa: SARDRQTGDYGYT
abundance: many; v_gene: TRBV7-8; j_gene: TRBJ2-7; CDR3aa: ASSPTDYEQY
abundance: few; v_gene: TRBV21-1; j_gene: TRBJ2-1; CDR3aa: ASSKVETSGRGGNEQF
abundance: few; v_gene: TRBV6-1; j_gene: TRBJ1-6; CDR3aa: ASRRLQGHSPLH
abundance: .; v_gene: TRBV29-1; j_gene: TRBJ2-7; CDR3aa: SVEREVGEQY
abundance: .; v_gene: TRBV11-2; j_gene: TRBJ2-5; CDR3aa: ASSVRPGRLAAETQY
abundance: .; v_gene: TRBV7-2; j_gene: TRBJ2-5; CDR3aa: ASSLSTGAGETQY
abundance: few; v_gene: TRBV12-3/TRBV12-4; j_gene: TRBJ2-3; CDR3aa: ASSFIVTDTQY
abundance: many; v_gene: TRBV5-1; j_gene: TRBJ2-1; CDR3aa: ASSPGLAGADNEQF
abundance: few; v_gene: TRBV5-1; j_gene: TRBJ2-3; CDR3aa: ASSLEGGGTQY